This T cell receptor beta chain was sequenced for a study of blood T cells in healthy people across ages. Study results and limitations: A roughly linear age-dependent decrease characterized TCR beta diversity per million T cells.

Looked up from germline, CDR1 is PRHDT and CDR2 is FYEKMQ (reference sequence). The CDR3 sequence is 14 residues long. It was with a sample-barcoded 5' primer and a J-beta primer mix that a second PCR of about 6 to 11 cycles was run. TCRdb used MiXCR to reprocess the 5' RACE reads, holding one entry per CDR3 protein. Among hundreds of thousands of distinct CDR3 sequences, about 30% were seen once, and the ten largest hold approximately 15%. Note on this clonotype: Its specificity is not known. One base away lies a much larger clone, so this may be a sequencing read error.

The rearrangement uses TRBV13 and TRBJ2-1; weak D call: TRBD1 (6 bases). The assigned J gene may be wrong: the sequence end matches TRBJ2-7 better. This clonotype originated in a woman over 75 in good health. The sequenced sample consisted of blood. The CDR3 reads CASSLQGIYNEQYF. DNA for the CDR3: TGTGCCAGCAGCTTGCAGGGGATTTACAATGAGCAGTACTTC.